This is a list of T cell receptor beta chains from one sample in a study of blood T cell repertoires in COVID-19. Some clones are missing from TCRdb's copy, which holds only in-frame ones; the method was immunoSEQ multiplex PCR. The table includes about 95,000 clones, 75% to 95% detected once. Sequencing used peripheral blood. These receptors all stem from a woman aged 45-59 years in a cohort sampled during active COVID-19. The CDR3 runs from the conserved cysteine through the conserved F or W. The D gene is left open where the match is weak. Where a row states a size, it is once, few, many or the class of an expanded clone; other rows omit it.

d_gene	abundance	v_gene	j_gene	CDR3nt	CDR3aa
TRBD1	-	TRBV2	TRBJ2-7	TGTGCCAGCAGATCGGGACAGTCCTACGAGCAGTACTTC	CASRSGQSYEQYF
-	-	TRBV6-5	TRBJ1-1	TGTGCCAGCAGTTACGGGCGGACGGGGAGGACTGAAGCTTTCTTT	CASSYGRTGRTEAFF
TRBD2	-	TRBV4-1	TRBJ2-2	TGCGCCAGCAGCCAAGAGGAAACTAGCGGGAGTTGGGGCACCGGGGAGCTGTTTTTT	CASSQEETSGSWGTGELFF
TRBD2	-	TRBV5-1	TRBJ2-5	TGCGCCAGCATCGGGACTACCGAGACCCAGTACTTC	CASIGTTETQYF
TRBD2	-	TRBV27	TRBJ2-5	TGTGCCAGCAGTCTACAGCGGGAGGCCGGTTTCTCTCGAGAAGAGACCCAGTACTTC	CASSLQREAGFSREETQYF
-	-	TRBV2	TRBJ2-5	TGTGCCAGCAGTGACAACCCCGGGGAGACCCAGTACTTC	CASSDNPGETQYF
-	-	TRBV6-5	TRBJ2-7	TGTGCCAGCAGTTTGGAGGGACGACCGACCTACGAGCAGTACTTC	CASSLEGRPTYEQYF
-	-	TRBV5-1	TRBJ1-1	TGCGCCAGCAGCTTGGGGGCAATGGGTAACACTGAAGCTTTCTTT	CASSLGAMGNTEAFF
TRBD1	-	TRBV5-6	TRBJ2-3	TGTGCCAGCAGCTTCTTCGACAGGGTTTTTCTAGATTTT	CASSFFDRVFLDF
TRBD1	-	TRBV5-1	TRBJ2-3	TGCGCCAGCAGCTTTTCCGGGACAGGGGGAACAGATACGCAGTATTTT	CASSFSGTGGTDTQYF
-	-	TRBV6-5	TRBJ2-1	TGTGCCAGCGAGAAAAGGGGGGACAGTTACAATGAGCAGTTCTTC	CASEKRGDSYNEQFF
TRBD2	once	TRBV5-1	TRBJ2-3	TGCGCCAGCAGCCTACAGGGACCCACAAGAGCGGGAGGGTTATTGGATACGCAGTATTTT	CASSLQGPTRAGGLLDTQYF
-	-	TRBV7-9	TRBJ2-1	TGTGCCAGCAGCACCTTCCGGGGAGCAGTCACCTACAATGAGCAGTTCTTC	CASSTFRGAVTYNEQFF
TRBD1	-	TRBV5-1	TRBJ1-6	TGCGCCAGCAGAAACCGGGACAGGGCGAATTCACCCCTCCACTTT	CASRNRDRANSPLHF
-	-	TRBV19	TRBJ1-5	TGTGCCAGTAGTCGACAGGACCTTAGCAATCAGCCCCAGCATTTT	CASSRQDLSNQPQHF
TRBD1	-	TRBV3-1/TRBV3-2	TRBJ2-5	TGTGCCAGCAGCCAAGACAGGGGGGAGACCCAGTACTTC	CASSQDRGETQYF
TRBD1	-	TRBV10-3	TRBJ1-2	TGTGCCATCAGTCCTGGACAGGCCCTTTATGGCTACACCTTC	CAISPGQALYGYTF
-	-	TRBV5-5	TRBJ2-4	TGTGCCAGCAGCTTTCTTTCGGCAGCTAGCTCCTTAGCCAAAAACATTCAGTACTTC	CASSFLSAASSLAKNIQYF
-	-	TRBV3-1/TRBV3-2	TRBJ2-7	TGTGCCAGCAGCCGGAGCCGGATGGAGCAGTACTTC	CASSRSRMEQYF
-	-	TRBV6-2/TRBV6-3	TRBJ2-5	TGTGCCAGCAGCCCCCCGCTAGCGATCCAAGAGACCCAGTACTTC	CASSPPLAIQETQYF
TRBD1	-	TRBV18	TRBJ1-4	TGTGCCAGCTCAGCATTCAGGACAGGGACTAATGAAAAACTGTTTTTT	CASSAFRTGTNEKLFF
-	-	TRBV12-3/TRBV12-4	TRBJ1-1	TGTGCCAGCAGTTTGGAGGCTGAAGCTTTCTTT	CASSLEAEAFF
TRBD2	-	TRBV9	TRBJ2-1	TGTGCCAGCAGCGTCCTTAGCGGGGGGGCCTACAATGAGCAGTTCTTC	CASSVLSGGAYNEQFF
-	-	TRBV29-1	TRBJ1-1	TGCAGCGTTGCCCCCCGGGGGAACACTGAAGCTTTCTTT	CSVAPRGNTEAFF
TRBD2	-	TRBV27	TRBJ2-7	TGTGCCAGCAGTTCCAGGCCACCTAGCGGTTCCTACGAGCAGTACTTC	CASSSRPPSGSYEQYF
TRBD1	-	TRBV6-1	TRBJ1-5	TGTGCCAGCAGTGAAGCGACAGGGAGTAAAGGGCCCCAGCATTTT	CASSEATGSKGPQHF
TRBD1	-	TRBV5-1	TRBJ2-1	TGCGCCAGCAGCTCGGGACAGACAACTTACAATGAGCAGTTCTTC	CASSSGQTTYNEQFF
-	-	TRBV7-9	TRBJ1-1	TGTGCCAGCAGCTTAGGAGGATTAATAACGACCGGAGGGGCTTTCTTT	CASSLGGLITTGGAFF
-	-	TRBV5-1	TRBJ1-6	TGCGCCAGCAGCTTGGAGGCAGGGTTAAATTCACCCCTCCACTTT	CASSLEAGLNSPLHF
TRBD1	-	TRBV18	TRBJ1-1	TGTGCCAGCTCGGTTCTTGGACAGGGGGGGTCCGCTGAAGCTTTCTTT	CASSVLGQGGSAEAFF
TRBD1	-	TRBV10-1	TRBJ2-1	TGCGCCAGCTCAGGACAGGCTACCTACAATGAGCAGTTCTTC	CASSGQATYNEQFF
-	once	TRBV6-5	TRBJ2-1	TGTGCCAGCAGGACCGACCACGGGGAGTTCTTC	CASRTDHGEFF
-	-	TRBV3-1/TRBV3-2	TRBJ1-2	TGTGCCAGCAGCCAAGTTTTGAGTTATGGCTACACCTTC	CASSQVLSYGYTF
-	-	TRBV7-8	TRBJ1-1	TGTGCCAGCAGCCTGGGGGCCCGCGAAGCTTTCTTT	CASSLGAREAFF
-	-	TRBV7-6	TRBJ2-1	TGTGCCAGCAGCTTACTGGCGGTCGGGCCGGGGGAGCAGTTCTTC	CASSLLAVGPGEQFF
-	-	TRBV28	TRBJ1-2	TGTGCCAGCAGTTTAGCACCGCTAATATCCTATGGCTACACCTTC	CASSLAPLISYGYTF
TRBD2	-	TRBV3-1/TRBV3-2	TRBJ2-1	TGTGCCAGCAGCCAAGAACGACTAGCGGGTATATACAATGAGCAGTTCTTC	CASSQERLAGIYNEQFF
-	once	TRBV10-3	TRBJ1-2	TGTGCCATCAGTGAGTTTGGGGGCGCCTCCGCTCGCGGCTACACCTTC	CAISEFGGASARGYTF
-	-	TRBV10-3	TRBJ1-1	TGTGCCATCAGTGAGTCGAGGAGGGATATGAACACTGAAGCTTTCTTT	CAISESRRDMNTEAFF